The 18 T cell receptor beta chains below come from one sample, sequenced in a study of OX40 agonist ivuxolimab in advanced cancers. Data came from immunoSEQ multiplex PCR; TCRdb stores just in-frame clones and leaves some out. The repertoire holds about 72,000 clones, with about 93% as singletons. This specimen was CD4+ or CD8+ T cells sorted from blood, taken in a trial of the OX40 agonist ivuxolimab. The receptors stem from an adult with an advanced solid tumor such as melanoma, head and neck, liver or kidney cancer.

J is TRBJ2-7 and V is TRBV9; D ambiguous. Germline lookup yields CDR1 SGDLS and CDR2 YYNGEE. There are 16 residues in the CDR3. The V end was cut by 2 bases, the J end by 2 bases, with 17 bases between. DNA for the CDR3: TGTGCCAGCAGCGTTTTAGCTGGCGCCGAGCCCTACGAGCAGTACTTC. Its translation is CASSVLAGAEPYEQYF.

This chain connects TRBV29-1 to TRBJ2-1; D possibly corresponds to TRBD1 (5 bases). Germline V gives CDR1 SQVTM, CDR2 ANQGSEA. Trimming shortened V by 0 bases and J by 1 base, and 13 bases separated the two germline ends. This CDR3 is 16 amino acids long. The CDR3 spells CSVEDPSGWSYNEQFF. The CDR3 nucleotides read TGCAGCGTTGAAGACCCTTCAGGGTGGTCCTACAATGAGCAGTTCTTC.

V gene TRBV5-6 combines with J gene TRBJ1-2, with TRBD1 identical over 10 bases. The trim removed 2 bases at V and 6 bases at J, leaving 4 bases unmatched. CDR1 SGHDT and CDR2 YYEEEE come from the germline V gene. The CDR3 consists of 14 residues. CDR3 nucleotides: TGTGCCAGCAGCTTTGGGACAGGGGACCATGGCTACACCTTC. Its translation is CASSFGTGDHGYTF. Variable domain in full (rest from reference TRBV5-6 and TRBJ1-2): DAGVTQSPTHLIKTRGQQVTLRCSPKSGHDTVSWYQQALGQGPQFIFQYYEEEERQRGNFPDRFSGHQFPNYSSELNVNALLLGDSALYLCASSFGTGDHGYTFGSGTRLTVV.

The CDR3 spells CASSLSSGTGNYEQYF. In DNA, the CDR3 is TGTGCCAGCAGTTTATCGTCAGGGACAGGGAACTACGAGCAGTACTTC. The chain is built from TRBV27 and TRBJ2-7, with 9 bases lining up with TRBD1. CDR1 is MNHEY and CDR2 is SMNVEV in the germline V gene (reference sequence). J gave up 3 bases and V 0 bases, and 6 bases lay outside the gene matches. The CDR3 contains 16 residues.

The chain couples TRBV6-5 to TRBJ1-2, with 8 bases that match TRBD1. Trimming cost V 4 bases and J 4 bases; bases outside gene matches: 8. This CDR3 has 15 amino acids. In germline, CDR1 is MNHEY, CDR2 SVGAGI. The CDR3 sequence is CASSLTGEEAYGYTF. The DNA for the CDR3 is TGTGCCAGCAGTTTGACAGGGGAAGAAGCCTATGGCTACACCTTC.

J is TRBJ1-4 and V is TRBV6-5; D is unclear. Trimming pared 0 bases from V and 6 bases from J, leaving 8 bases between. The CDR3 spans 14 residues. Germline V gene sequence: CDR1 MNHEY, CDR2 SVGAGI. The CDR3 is CASSYSDGDEKLFF. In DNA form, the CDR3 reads TGTGCCAGCAGTTACTCCGACGGGGATGAAAAACTGTTTTTT.

The CDR3 spells CASSPAETGLEKLFF. The CDR3 bases are TGTGCCAGCAGTCCAGCCGAGACAGGGCTTGAAAAACTGTTTTTT. The J gene is TRBJ1-4, the V gene TRBV27, with 7 bases fitting TRBD1. The CDR3 spans 15 residues. V trimming: 5 bases; J trimming: 7 bases; junction bases outside the gene matches: 10. Germline assignment: CDR1 MNHEY and CDR2 SMNVEV (reference sequence).

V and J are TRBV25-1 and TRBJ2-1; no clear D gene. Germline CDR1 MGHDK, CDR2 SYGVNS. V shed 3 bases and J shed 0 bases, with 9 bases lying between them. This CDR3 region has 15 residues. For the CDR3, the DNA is TGTGCCAGCAGTGAGTCCTCGATCTCCTACAATGAGCAGTTCTTC. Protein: CASSESSISYNEQFF. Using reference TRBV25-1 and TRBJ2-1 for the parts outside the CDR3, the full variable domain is EADIYQTPRYLVIGTGKKITLECSQTMGHDKMYWYQQDPGMELHLIHYSYGVNSTEKGDLSSESTVSRIRTEHFPLTLESARPSHTSQYLCASSESSISYNEQFFGPGTRLTVL.

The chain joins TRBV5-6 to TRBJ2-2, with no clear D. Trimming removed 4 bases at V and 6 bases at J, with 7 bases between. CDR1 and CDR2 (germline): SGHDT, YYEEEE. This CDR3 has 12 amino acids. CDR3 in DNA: TGTGCCAGCAGCGAAATAGCCGGGGAGCTGTTTTTT. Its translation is CASSEIAGELFF.

CDR3: CASGAASYEQYF. DNA for the CDR3: TGTGCCAGCGGGGCGGCCTCCTACGAGCAGTACTTC. The genes are TRBV28 and TRBJ2-7; tentatively, D is TRBD1 (5 bases). The V gene's germline CDR1 is MDHEN and CDR2 SYDVKM. CDR3 size: 12 residues. Trimming cost V 8 bases and J 0 bases, with 8 bases left between them.

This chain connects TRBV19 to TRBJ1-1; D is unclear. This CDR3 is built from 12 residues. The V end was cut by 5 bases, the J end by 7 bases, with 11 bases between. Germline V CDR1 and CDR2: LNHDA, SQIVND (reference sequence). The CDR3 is CASSSWAVEAFF. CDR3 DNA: TGTGCCAGTAGTTCCTGGGCCGTTGAAGCTTTCTTT.

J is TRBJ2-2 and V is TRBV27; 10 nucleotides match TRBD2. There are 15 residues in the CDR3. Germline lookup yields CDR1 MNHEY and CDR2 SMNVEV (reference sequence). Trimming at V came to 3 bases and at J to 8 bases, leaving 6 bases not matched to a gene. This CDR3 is CASSFKRGGAGELFF. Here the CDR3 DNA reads TGTGCCAGCAGTTTCAAGCGGGGGGGCGCGGGGGAGCTGTTTTTT.

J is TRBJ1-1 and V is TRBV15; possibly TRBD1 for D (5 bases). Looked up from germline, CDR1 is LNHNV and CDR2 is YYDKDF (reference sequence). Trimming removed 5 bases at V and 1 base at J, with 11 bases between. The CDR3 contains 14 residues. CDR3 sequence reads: CATSSPGGNTEAFF. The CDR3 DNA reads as TGTGCCACCAGCTCCCCGGGGGGGAACACTGAAGCTTTCTTT.

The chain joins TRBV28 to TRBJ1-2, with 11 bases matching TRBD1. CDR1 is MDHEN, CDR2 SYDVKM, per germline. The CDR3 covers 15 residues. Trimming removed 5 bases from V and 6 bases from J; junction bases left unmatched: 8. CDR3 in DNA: TGTGCCAGCAGTCCCGGGACAGGGGGAGGGCATGGCTACACCTTC. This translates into CASSPGTGGGHGYTF.

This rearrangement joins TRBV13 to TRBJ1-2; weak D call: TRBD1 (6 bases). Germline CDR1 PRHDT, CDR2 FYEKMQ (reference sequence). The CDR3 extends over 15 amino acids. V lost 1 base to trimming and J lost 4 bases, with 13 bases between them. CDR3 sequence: CASSLASRGGYGYTF. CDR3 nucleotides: TGTGCCAGCAGCTTAGCAAGCAGGGGCGGCTATGGCTACACCTTC.

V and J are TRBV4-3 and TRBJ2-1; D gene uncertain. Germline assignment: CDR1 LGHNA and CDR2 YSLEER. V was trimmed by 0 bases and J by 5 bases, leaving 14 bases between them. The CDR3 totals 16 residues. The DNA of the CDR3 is TGCGCCAGCAGCCAAGATATAAGCGCTGTGAACAATGAGCAGTTCTTC. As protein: CASSQDISAVNNEQFF.

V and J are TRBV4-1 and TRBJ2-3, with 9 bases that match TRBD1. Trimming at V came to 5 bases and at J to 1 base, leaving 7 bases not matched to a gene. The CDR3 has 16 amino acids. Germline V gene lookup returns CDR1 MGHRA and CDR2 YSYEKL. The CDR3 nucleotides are TGCGCCAGCAGCATACAGGGGGCGCCGGGCACAGATACGCAGTATTTT. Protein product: CASSIQGAPGTDTQYF.

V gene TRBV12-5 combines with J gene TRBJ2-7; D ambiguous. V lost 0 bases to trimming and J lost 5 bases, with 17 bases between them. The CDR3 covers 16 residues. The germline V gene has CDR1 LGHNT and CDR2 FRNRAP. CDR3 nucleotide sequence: TGTGCTAGTGGTTTGGTACAAAAAAGGTGGACCCACGAGCAGTACTTC. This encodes CASGLVQKRWTHEQYF.